Below, 32 T cell receptor beta chains from the same sample are listed, as sequenced in a study. The assay was immunoSEQ multiplex PCR, and TCRdb's table has in-frame clones only and misses some. The sample includes about 50,000 clones, 85% to 95% of them seen just once. The sample was PBMCs. The receptors were sampled from a middle-aged man with rheumatoid arthritis.

This sequence joins TRBV7-8 and TRBJ1-1; D is uncertain. The CDR3 consists of 13 residues. V was cut by 1 base and J by 1 base, with 4 bases left in between. Per germline, CDR1 SGHVS and CDR2 FQNEAQ. This CDR3 reads CASSLGRNTEAFF. Written as DNA, the CDR3 is TGTGCCAGCAGCTTAGGTAGGAACACTGAAGCTTTCTTT.

The V gene is TRBV19, the J gene TRBJ2-3; 12 bases are a match to TRBD2. With V trimmed by 3 bases and J by 3 bases, 4 bases remained unmatched. The CDR3 is made up of 16 amino acids. The V gene's germline CDR1 is LNHDA and CDR2 SQIVND (reference sequence). In DNA, the CDR3 is TGTGCCAGTAGTATTAGACTAGCGGGAGTGACAGATACGCAGTATTTT. Its translation is CASSIRLAGVTDTQYF. Together with reference TRBV19 and TRBJ2-3, the CDR3 gives the full variable domain: DGGITQSPKYLFRKEGQNVTLSCEQNLNHDAMYWYRQDPGQGLRLIYYSQIVNDFQKGDIAEGYSVSREKKESFPLTVTSAQKNPTAFYLCASSIRLAGVTDTQYFGPGTRLTVL.

The rearrangement uses TRBV6-5 and TRBJ1-1, with D possibly being TRBD1 (6 bases). The V gene lost 0 bases and the J gene lost 8 bases, with 16 bases spanning the gap. The CDR3 covers 15 residues. CDR1 and CDR2 (germline): MNHEY, SVGAGI. CDR3 region: CASSYSTQGRREAFF. In DNA form, the CDR3 reads TGTGCCAGCAGTTACTCGACCCAGGGGCGCCGAGAAGCTTTCTTT.

This clone was counted a single time. The chain carries TRBV15 and TRBJ1-2; tentatively, D is TRBD1 (5 bases). There are 16 residues in the CDR3. Germline assignment: CDR1 LNHNV and CDR2 YYDKDF (reference sequence). Between the trimmed V and J ends, which lost 0 bases and 4 bases, there was a span of 15 bases. The CDR3 coding sequence is TGTGCCACCAGCAGAGATGAGGGGACCGCACTCTATGGCTACACCTTC. Residues: CATSRDEGTALYGYTF.

The chain has TRBV6-2 or TRBV6-3 and TRBJ2-2; D not resolved. Germline CDR1 and CDR2: MNHEY and SVGEGT. The CDR3 consists of 16 residues. V was pared by 6 bases and J by 2 bases, with 16 bases between. This CDR3 is CASSWALLGNTGELFF. CDR3 coding DNA: TGTGCCAGCAGCTGGGCACTACTCGGAAACACCGGGGAGCTGTTTTTT.

This chain uses TRBV28 with TRBJ2-7; D unclear. CDR1 and CDR2 (germline): MDHEN, SYDVKM. The V and J ends lost 7 bases and 1 base respectively, with 14 bases between them. The CDR3 covers 14 residues. DNA of the CDR3: TGTGCCAGCACCAACGGGCGCAATTCCTACGAGCAGTACTTC. Its translation: CASTNGRNSYEQYF. The variable domain in full, with the rest retrieved from reference TRBV28 and TRBJ2-7, is DVKVTQSSRYLVKRTGEKVFLECVQDMDHENMFWYRQDPGLGLRLIYFSYDVKMKEKGDIPEGYSVSREKKERFSLILESASTNQTSMYLCASTNGRNSYEQYFGPGTRLTVT.

The sample holds one count of this clone. The chain recombines TRBV18 with TRBJ1-1, with 8 bases identical to TRBD1. CDR1 is KGHSH, CDR2 LQKENI, per germline. The J segment lost 10 bases and the V segment lost 2 bases, leaving 6 bases of the junction unmatched. This CDR3 is 13 amino acids long. CDR3 bases: TGTGCCAGCTCACCAGTTAAACAGGGGGTAGCTTTCTTT. This sequence encodes CASSPVKQGVAFF.

The chain carries TRBV6-5 and TRBJ1-5; D is possibly TRBD1 (6 bases). This CDR3 contains 13 residues. Germline CDR1 MNHEY, CDR2 SVGAGI. Trimming removed 6 bases at V and 4 bases at J, with 10 bases between. CDR3 bases: TGTGCCAGCAGGGGGACATTGAATCAGCCCCAGCATTTT. The encoded protein is CASRGTLNQPQHF.

This chain joins TRBV11-2 and TRBJ2-7; the D is unclear. From germline, CDR1 is SGHAT and CDR2 FQNNGV. Trimming pared 8 bases from V and 3 bases from J, leaving 20 bases between. The CDR3 is 15 residues long. DNA of the CDR3: TGTGCCAGCGGAATCCCAACCTCGAGAGACTACGAGCAGTACTTC. Translated, it gives CASGIPTSRDYEQYF.

This clone was recorded once. V usage is TRBV24-1 and J usage is TRBJ1-1, with D perhaps matching TRBD1 (6 bases). The germline V gene has CDR1 KGHDR and CDR2 SFDVKD. V was cut by 4 bases and J by 6 bases, with 8 bases left in between. CDR3 size: 12 residues. In nucleotides, the CDR3 is TGTGCCACCAGTGAACAGGGCCCTGAAGCTTTCTTT. Translating it yields CATSEQGPEAFF.

This clone showed up just a few times. The chain has TRBV5-5 and TRBJ1-2; the match to TRBD1 covers 8 bases. The CDR3 has 15 residues. V lost 3 bases, J lost 8 bases, and 12 bases stayed unmatched. Per germline, CDR1 SGHKS and CDR2 YYEKEE (reference sequence). The CDR3 is CASSSGQGVGEGYTF. DNA for the CDR3: TGTGCCAGCAGCTCCGGACAGGGCGTCGGGGAGGGCTACACCTTC. Combining the CDR3 with reference TRBV5-5 and TRBJ1-2 gives the whole variable domain DAGVTQSPTHLIKTRGQQVTLRCSPISGHKSVSWYQQVLGQGPQFIFQYYEKEERGRGNFPDRFSARQFPNYSSELNVNALLLGDSALYLCASSSGQGVGEGYTFGSGTRLTVV.

The J gene is TRBJ2-7, the V gene TRBV7-2; unclear D gene. The CDR3 is 15 amino acids. Trimming cost V 5 bases and J 2 bases, with 16 bases left between them. Germline CDR1 is SGHTA and CDR2 is FQGNSA. This CDR3 reads CASSTKVGLTYEQYF. The DNA for the CDR3 is TGTGCCAGCAGCACTAAAGTCGGTCTCACCTACGAGCAGTACTTC.

The chain combines TRBV27 with TRBJ1-5, with 10 bases matching TRBD1. Germline V gene data show CDR1 as MNHEY and CDR2 as SMNVEV (reference sequence). V shed 5 bases, J shed 2 bases, and the junction held 3 bases outside the gene matches. The CDR3 totals 15 residues. This chain's CDR3 is CASSAGTGGNQPQHF. The DNA for the CDR3 is TGTGCCAGCAGTGCCGGGACAGGGGGCAATCAGCCCCAGCATTTT.

The rearrangement joins TRBV24-1 to TRBJ2-1; 7 positions agree with TRBD2. The junction had 14 bases not matched to a gene; V was cut back by 0 bases and J by 4 bases. The CDR3 length is 19 residues. Looked up from germline, CDR1 is KGHDR and CDR2 is SFDVKD. CDR3 in amino acids: CATSDLEMGEGIDYNEQFF. In DNA form, the CDR3 reads TGTGCCACCAGTGATTTGGAAATGGGGGAGGGGATCGATTACAATGAGCAGTTCTTC.

The chain uses TRBV27 and TRBJ1-1, with D possibly TRBD1 on 5 matching bases. CDR1 is MNHEY, CDR2 SMNVEV, per germline (reference sequence). This CDR3 has 16 amino acids. V was cut by 1 base and J by 4 bases, with 16 bases left in between. The CDR3 reads CASSLYGSGLVTEAFF. The CDR3, as DNA: TGTGCCAGCAGTTTATACGGTTCAGGGTTGGTCACTGAAGCTTTCTTT.

The chain has TRBV29-1 and TRBJ1-1; D not certain. The ends were cut back, 3 bases at V and 0 bases at J, with 8 bases in the middle. The CDR3 extends over 13 amino acids. Germline loops: CDR1 SQVTM, CDR2 ANQGSEA. CDR3 sequence reads: CSVETLMNTEAFF. The CDR3 bases are TGCAGCGTTGAGACCCTGATGAACACTGAAGCTTTCTTT.

The V and J genes are TRBV12-3 or TRBV12-4 and TRBJ1-2; D call uncertain. This CDR3 contains 13 residues. The V end was cut by 6 bases, the J end by 6 bases, with 14 bases between. For the CDR3, the DNA is TGTGCCAGCAGGCGGAGGGAGTTAGATGGCTACACCTTC. Its protein product is CASRRRELDGYTF.

The rearrangement joins TRBV27 to TRBJ2-7, with TRBD2 matching over 9 bases. Germline CDR1 MNHEY, CDR2 SMNVEV (reference sequence). Trimming at V came to 5 bases and at J to 2 bases, leaving 7 bases not matched to a gene. The CDR3 loop spans 15 amino acids. Here the CDR3 reads CASSLATSGTYEQYF. In nucleotides, the CDR3 is TGTGCCAGCAGTCTTGCGACTAGCGGAACCTACGAGCAGTACTTC.

This CDR3 is CASTKGGAQKAEAFF. The DNA of the CDR3 is TGTGCCAGCACCAAAGGGGGGGCTCAGAAGGCTGAAGCTTTCTTT. The chain has TRBV6-5 and TRBJ1-1; tentative D call: TRBD1 (6 bases). Germline CDR1 is MNHEY and CDR2 is SVGAGI. Trimming cost V 7 bases and J 6 bases, with 21 bases left between them. The CDR3 is 15 residues long.

This clone was detected only once. V and J are TRBV5-1 and TRBJ2-2; D is undetermined. V lost 1 base, J lost 3 bases, and 13 bases lay in between. CDR1 is SGHRS and CDR2 is YFSETQ in the germline V gene. The CDR3 is 16 amino acids. CDR3: CASSLFSRRDTGELFF. Written as DNA, the CDR3 is TGCGCCAGCAGCTTGTTCTCCAGGCGCGACACCGGGGAGCTGTTTTTT.

The rearrangement uses TRBV6-2 or TRBV6-3 and TRBJ2-7, with D perhaps TRBD1 or TRBD2 (6 bases each). The CDR3 covers 15 residues. Germline V gives CDR1 MNHEY, CDR2 SVGEGT. Trimming cost V 4 bases and J 3 bases, with 16 bases left between them. The CDR3 is CASSSGGQTGYEQYF. CDR3 bases: TGTGCCAGCAGTTCTGGGGGGCAGACGGGCTACGAGCAGTACTTC.

This chain links TRBV7-3 with TRBJ2-6, with 7 bases lining up with TRBD1. Germline V gene data show CDR1 as SGHTA and CDR2 as FQGTGA. V trimming: 5 bases; J trimming: 2 bases; junction bases outside the gene matches: 3. This CDR3 is 15 amino acids long. CDR3 DNA: TGTGCCAGCAGCCAACAGGGGCCTGGGGCCAACGTCCTGACTTTC. Protein: CASSQQGPGANVLTF.

This sequence joins TRBV30 and TRBJ1-3; 8 bases fit TRBD1. The V gene's germline CDR1 is GTSNPN and CDR2 SVGIG (reference sequence). The CDR3 sequence is 15 residues long. The trim removed 2 bases at V and 0 bases at J, leaving 3 bases unmatched. The CDR3 DNA sequence: TGTGCCTGGAGTAGAACAGGGGGCTCTGGAAACACCATATATTTT. This gives the protein CAWSRTGGSGNTIYF.

The V gene is TRBV6-6, the J gene TRBJ2-7, with 7 bases identical to TRBD1. Looked up from germline, CDR1 is MNHNY and CDR2 is SVGAGI (reference sequence). This CDR3 spans 16 amino acids. J gave up 0 bases and V 3 bases, and 8 bases lay outside the gene matches. The CDR3 spells CASSYFDRESSYEQYF. CDR3 DNA: TGTGCCAGCAGTTATTTTGACAGGGAGAGCTCCTACGAGCAGTACTTC.

The chain joins TRBV11-2 to TRBJ2-7; D is perhaps TRBD1 (5 bases). The V and J ends lost 4 bases and 6 bases respectively, with 16 bases between them. Germline V gives CDR1 SGHAT, CDR2 FQNNGV. The CDR3 length is 14 residues. CDR3 residues: CASSSPRDPSEQYF. For the CDR3, the DNA is TGTGCCAGCAGCTCCCCCAGGGATCCTTCCGAGCAGTACTTC. The whole variable domain, filled in from reference TRBV11-2 and TRBJ2-7, reads EAGVAQSPRYKIIEKRQSVAFWCNPISGHATLYWYQQILGQGPKLLIQFQNNGVVDDSQLPKDRFSAERLKGVDSTLKIQPAKLEDSAVYLCASSSPRDPSEQYFGPGTRLTVT.

The rearrangement joins TRBV28 to TRBJ2-1; 8 positions match TRBD1. The germline V gene has CDR1 MDHEN and CDR2 SYDVKM. This CDR3 is 13 amino acids long. Losses at the gene ends were 5 bases for V and 8 bases for J; bases not matched to a gene: 5. CDR3 bases: TGTGCCAGCAGTCGTGGACAGGGCCATGAGCAGTTCTTC. It is translated as CASSRGQGHEQFF. Drawing the rest from reference TRBV28 and TRBJ2-1, the complete variable domain is DVKVTQSSRYLVKRTGEKVFLECVQDMDHENMFWYRQDPGLGLRLIYFSYDVKMKEKGDIPEGYSVSREKKERFSLILESASTNQTSMYLCASSRGQGHEQFFGPGTRLTVL.

The gene calls are TRBV30 and TRBJ2-1, with TRBD2 identical over 12 bases. Germline assignment: CDR1 GTSNPN and CDR2 SVGIG (reference sequence). With 4 bases clipped from V and 5 bases from J, the junction kept 6 bases outside the gene matches. The CDR3 is 15 amino acids. CDR3 region: CAWTSGGALNNEQFF. The CDR3 coding sequence is TGTGCCTGGACTAGCGGGGGGGCGCTTAACAATGAGCAGTTCTTC.

The chain combines TRBV15 with TRBJ1-5; no clear D gene. CDR3 length: 19 amino acids. Deletions cut 0 bases from V and 0 bases from J, with 18 bases between. Germline CDR1 and CDR2: LNHNV and YYDKDF (reference sequence). The CDR3: CATSRDLRPGYYSNQPQHF. The CDR3 nucleotides read TGTGCCACCAGCAGAGATCTACGGCCAGGCTATTATAGCAATCAGCCCCAGCATTTT.

V is TRBV4-3 and J is TRBJ2-3, with 15 bases lining up with TRBD2. This CDR3 is built from 18 residues. Germline CDR1 reads LGHNA; CDR2 reads YSLEER. The trim removed 4 bases at V and 4 bases at J, leaving 9 bases unmatched. Here the CDR3 DNA reads TGCGCCAGCAGCCCCTGGACTAGCGGGAGGGCCTTACCAGATACGCAGTATTTT. This encodes CASSPWTSGRALPDTQYF.

This clone was found a few times. V usage is TRBV3-1 (or the pseudogene TRBV3-2) and J usage is TRBJ1-5, with D possibly TRBD1 on 6 matching bases. Looked up from germline, CDR1 is LGHDT and CDR2 is YNNKEL (reference sequence). Trimming removed 3 bases from V and 7 bases from J, with 10 bases in between. The CDR3 totals 13 residues. CDR3 nucleotide sequence: TGTGCCAGCAGCCAGGGGGCCGGACAGCCCCAGCATTTT. Translated: CASSQGAGQPQHF.

This sequence joins TRBV6-5 and TRBJ2-7; 7 bases map to TRBD1. V lost 7 bases and J lost 4; bases outside the gene matches: 13. Per the germline V gene, CDR1 is MNHEY and CDR2 is SVGAGI. This CDR3 comprises 15 residues. The CDR3 sequence: CASTGMDRRKYEQYF. DNA for the CDR3: TGTGCCAGCACCGGGATGGACAGGCGAAAGTACGAGCAGTACTTC.

The genes are TRBV10-2 and TRBJ1-1; D gene unclear. V was shortened by 3 bases and J by 1 base, with 6 bases between the two germline ends. In germline, CDR1 is WSHSY, CDR2 SAAADI. The CDR3 length is 13 residues. CDR3 sequence: CASSEPWNTEAFF. The CDR3 DNA sequence: TGCGCCAGCAGTGAACCTTGGAACACTGAAGCTTTCTTT.